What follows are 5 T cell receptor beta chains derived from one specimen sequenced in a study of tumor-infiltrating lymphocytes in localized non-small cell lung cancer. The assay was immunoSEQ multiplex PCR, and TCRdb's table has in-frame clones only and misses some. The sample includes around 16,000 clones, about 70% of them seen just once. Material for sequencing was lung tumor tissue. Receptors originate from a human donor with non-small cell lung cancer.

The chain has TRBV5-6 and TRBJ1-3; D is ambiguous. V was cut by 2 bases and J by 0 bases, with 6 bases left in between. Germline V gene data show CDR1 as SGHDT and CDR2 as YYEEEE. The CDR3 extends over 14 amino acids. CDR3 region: CASSFRFSGNTIYF. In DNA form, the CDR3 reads TGTGCCAGCAGCTTTCGGTTCTCTGGAAACACCATATATTTT.

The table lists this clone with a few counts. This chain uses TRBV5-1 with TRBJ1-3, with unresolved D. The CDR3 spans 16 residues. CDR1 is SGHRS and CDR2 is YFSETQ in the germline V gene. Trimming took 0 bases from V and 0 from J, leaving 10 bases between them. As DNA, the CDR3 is TGCGCCAGCAGCTTGGGCTTGGTGGGCTCTGGAAACACCATATATTTT. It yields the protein CASSLGLVGSGNTIYF.

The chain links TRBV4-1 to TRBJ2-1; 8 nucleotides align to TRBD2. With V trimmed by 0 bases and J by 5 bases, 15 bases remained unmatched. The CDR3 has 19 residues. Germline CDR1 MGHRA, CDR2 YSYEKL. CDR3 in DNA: TGCGCCAGCAGCCAAGATAGCCCCCAGGGGCGGGGGGCCCACAATGAGCAGTTCTTC. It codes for CASSQDSPQGRGAHNEQFF.

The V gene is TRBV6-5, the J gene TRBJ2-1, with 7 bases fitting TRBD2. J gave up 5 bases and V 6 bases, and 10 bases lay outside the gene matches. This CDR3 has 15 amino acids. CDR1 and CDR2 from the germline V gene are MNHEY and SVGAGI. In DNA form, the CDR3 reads TGTGCCAGCAGCCTCGGGGGGTGGGGCCACAATGAGCAGTTCTTC. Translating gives CASSLGGWGHNEQFF.

Here the CDR3 DNA reads TGTGCCTGGGCTGCGGGGGGACACTCTGGGGCCAACGTCCTGACTTTC. Its protein is CAWAAGGHSGANVLTF. The chain uses TRBV30 and TRBJ2-6; TRBD2 agrees at 8 bases. Trimming removed 5 bases from V and 0 bases from J; junction bases left unmatched: 6. Germline-derived CDR1 and CDR2 are GTSNPN and SVGIG (reference sequence). This CDR3 has 16 amino acids.